A single sample gave rise to the 9 T cell receptor beta chains below, sequenced in a study of blood T cells in healthy people across ages (dated by TCRdb to about 2015). The library was made by 5' RACE. The run used an Illumina HiSeq 2500. A second roughly 7 to 11 cycle PCR used a sample-barcoded 5' primer and a J-beta primer mix. The public reads were quality trimmed at Q25 with fastp and then assembled into clones with MiXCR by TCRdb, keeping productive beta chains. For every CDR3 protein sequence, its rows merge into one entry that carries the most common genes and DNA. This sample has over a million distinct CDR3 sequences in its table, and less than 50% of those were observed once. The top ten clonotypes cover approximately 20% of the sample. Sequencing used blood. Receptor source: an older woman in good health.

V usage is TRBV3-1 and J usage is TRBJ2-1; 13 nucleotides line up with TRBD2. Germline assignment: CDR1 LGHDT and CDR2 YNNKEL (reference sequence). V shed 0 bases, J shed 1 base, and the junction held 3 bases outside the gene matches. The CDR3 sequence is 18 residues long. The DNA for the CDR3 is TGTGCCAGCAGCCAAGAGGGACTAGCGGGAAAGTCCTACAATGAGCAGTTCTTC. Its translation is CASSQEGLAGKSYNEQFF.

Only a few counts were recorded for this clonotype. Being one base from a much bigger clone, this may be a read error. The chain employs TRBV6-6 and TRBJ2-5; D gene unclear. The V gene lost 6 bases and the J gene lost 11 bases, with 13 bases spanning the gap. This CDR3 is 11 amino acids long. Germline V gene data show CDR1 as MNHNY and CDR2 as SVGAGI (reference sequence). The CDR3 coding sequence is TGTGCCAGCAGCCATAACAATGAGCAGTACTTC. Protein: CASSHNNEQYF.

Here the CDR3 reads CASSPRGPGTDYNEQFF. CDR3 nucleotides: TGCGCCAGCAGCCCACGGGGCCCGGGGACAGACTACAATGAGCAGTTCTTC. This sequence joins TRBV5-1 and TRBJ2-1; 7 bases are a match to TRBD1. V shed 4 bases, J shed 3 bases, and the junction held 13 bases outside the gene matches. This CDR3 comprises 17 residues. The germline gives CDR1 SGHRS, CDR2 YFSETQ.

This clonotype has a handful of counts. This chain connects TRBV29-1 to TRBJ2-1; 9 positions agree with TRBD1. Germline CDR1 reads SQVTM; CDR2 reads ANQGSEA. The CDR3 contains 14 residues. Unmatched junction bases numbered 5, after V lost 6 bases and J lost 2 bases. The CDR3 is CSVAGTGPYNEQFF. CDR3 nucleotide sequence: TGCAGCGTAGCCGGGACAGGGCCCTACAATGAGCAGTTCTTC.

The gene calls are TRBV5-1 and TRBJ2-7, with 7 bases that match TRBD1. Germline CDR1 SGHRS, CDR2 YFSETQ. CDR3 length equals 14 residues. Trimming cost V 4 bases and J 2 bases; bases outside gene matches: 6. The DNA of the CDR3 is TGCGCCAGCAGCCTGCAGGGGGTTGCCTACGAGCAGTACTTC. It encodes CASSLQGVAYEQYF.

The genes are TRBV30 and TRBJ1-6; possible D gene TRBD1, 6 bases. Trimming took 2 bases from V and 10 from J, leaving 15 bases between them. The CDR3 has 14 residues. Germline CDR1 reads GTSNPN; CDR2 reads SVGIG (reference sequence). CDR3 nucleotides: TGTGCCTGGAGTAGGGGGGCAGGCACGTCACCCCTCCACTTT. Amino acid sequence: CAWSRGAGTSPLHF.

This clonotype came up a few times. The likely explanation is a read error, given a far larger clone one base away. This chain joins TRBV12-3 or TRBV12-4 and TRBJ2-3; D remains ambiguous. The CDR3 sequence is 12 residues long. The CDR3, as DNA: TGTGCCAGCAGATTAGGGACAGATACGCAGTATTTT. It yields the protein CASRLGTDTQYF.

This clonotype turned up a few times. The V call is TRBV28, the J call TRBJ1-4; D is unclear. The CDR3 is made up of 15 amino acids. The V gene lost 2 bases and the J gene lost 0 bases, with 7 bases spanning the gap. Germline lookup yields CDR1 MDHEN and CDR2 SYDVKM. The CDR3 DNA sequence: TGTGCCAGCAGTTTACCAGTGACAACTAATGAAAAACTGTTTTTT. This gives the protein CASSLPVTTNEKLFF.

The chain uses TRBV12-3 or TRBV12-4 and TRBJ2-3; D call uncertain. This CDR3 has 14 amino acids. The V end lost 5 bases, the J end lost 1 base, and 10 bases lay between the germline ends. The CDR3 here is CASSSRFRTDTQYF. CDR3 in DNA: TGTGCCAGCAGTAGCAGATTCCGCACAGATACGCAGTATTTT.